The T cell receptor beta chain described here comes from a study of T cells in Graves' hyperthyroidism and ophthalmopathy. The PBMCs were sourced from fresh peripheral blood (10 ml). This clonotype was detected many times. The antigen is not known. Germline CDR1 reads MNHNY; CDR2 reads SVGAGI (reference sequence). V was clipped by 0 bases and J by 4 bases, with 18 bases between them. The length of the CDR3 is 17 residues. Amplified TCR beta CDR3 regions derived from RNA transcripts. During a first-round RT-PCR of the TCR CDR3, the HTBI primer set was used. MiXCR, applied by TCRdb to the multiplex PCR reads, yields one record per CDR3 protein. The table includes some 690,000 distinct CDR3 sequences, roughly a sixth detected once. Findings of the study overall: The model made its ophthalmopathy prediction, and onset followed a median 6.5 months later.

This sequence joins TRBV6-6 and TRBJ2-5; D call uncertain. The sample comprised blood. The clonotype comes from a man aged 45 to 65 with Graves' hyperthyroidism. The CDR3 sequence: CASSYSWAEMYPETQYF. CDR3 sequence (DNA): TGTGCCAGCAGTTACTCCTGGGCGGAGATGTACCCAGAGACCCAGTACTTC.